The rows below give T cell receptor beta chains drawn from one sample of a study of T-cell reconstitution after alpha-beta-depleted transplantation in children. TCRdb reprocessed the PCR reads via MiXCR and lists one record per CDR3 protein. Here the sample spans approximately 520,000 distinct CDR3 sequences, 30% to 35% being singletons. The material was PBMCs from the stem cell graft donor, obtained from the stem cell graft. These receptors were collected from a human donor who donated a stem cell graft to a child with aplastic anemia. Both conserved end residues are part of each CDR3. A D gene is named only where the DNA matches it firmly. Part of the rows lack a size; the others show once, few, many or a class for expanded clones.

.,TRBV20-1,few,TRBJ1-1,CSALDAIGVTEAFF,TGCAGTGCCCTCGACGCCATAGGGGTGACTGAAGCTTTCTTT
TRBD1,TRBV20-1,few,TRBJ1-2,CSVSQGAKYGYTF,TGCAGTGTTTCACAGGGGGCAAAGTATGGCTACACCTTC
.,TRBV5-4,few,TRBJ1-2,CATTVDSPNYGYTF,TGTGCCACCACCGTGGACAGTCCTAACTATGGCTACACCTTC
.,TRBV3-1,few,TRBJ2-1,CASSQGLGEQFF,TGTGCCAGCAGCCAAGGCTTGGGTGAGCAGTTCTTC
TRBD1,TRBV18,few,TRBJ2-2,CASSRDRETGELFF,TGTGCCAGCTCACGGGACAGGGAGACCGGGGAGCTGTTTTTT
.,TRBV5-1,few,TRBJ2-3,CASSSVVADTQYF,TGCGCCAGCAGCTCGGTGGTCGCAGATACGCAGTATTTT
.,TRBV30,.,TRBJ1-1,CAWTRTDGTEAFF,TGTGCCTGGACCAGGACAGATGGAACTGAAGCTTTCTTT
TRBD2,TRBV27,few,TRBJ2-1,CASSAGTSGKNEQFF,TGTGCCAGCAGTGCCGGGACTAGCGGGAAGAATGAGCAGTTCTTC
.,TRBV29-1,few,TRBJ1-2,CSVGSYAGQHSGGYTF,TGCAGCGTTGGGTCTTATGCCGGACAGCACTCGGGAGGCTACACCTTC
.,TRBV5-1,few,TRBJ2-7,CASSLASGQGYEQYF,TGCGCCAGCAGCTTGGCGTCCGGTCAGGGCTACGAGCAGTACTTC
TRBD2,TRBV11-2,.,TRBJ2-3,CASSGRLAGGTDTQYF,TGTGCCAGCAGCGGGAGACTAGCGGGAGGCACAGATACGCAGTATTTT
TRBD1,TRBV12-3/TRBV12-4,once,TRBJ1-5,CASSKAGTGAGNQPQHF,TGTGCCAGCAGCAAAGCAGGGACAGGGGCTGGGAATCAGCCCCAGCATTTT
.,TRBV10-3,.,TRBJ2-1,CAISEGVRGDEQFF,TGTGCCATCAGTGAAGGGGTTAGGGGAGATGAGCAGTTCTTC
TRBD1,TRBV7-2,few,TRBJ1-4,CASSPSRTGNEKLFF,TGTGCCAGCAGCCCTTCCCGGACAGGAAATGAAAAACTGTTTTTT
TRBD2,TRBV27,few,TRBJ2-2,CASSLPSGRARTGELFF,TGTGCCAGCAGTTTACCTAGCGGGAGGGCCAGGACCGGGGAGCTGTTTTTT
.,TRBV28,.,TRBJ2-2,CASSLSARTGELFF,TGTGCCAGCAGTTTATCCGCGCGAACCGGGGAGCTGTTTTTT
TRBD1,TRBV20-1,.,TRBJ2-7,CSAYGQGARVIPYEQYF,TGCAGTGCATATGGACAGGGGGCTCGGGTGATCCCCTACGAGCAGTACTTC
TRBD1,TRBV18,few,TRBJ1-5,CASSVGQGAGQPQHF,TGTGCCAGCTCCGTAGGACAGGGGGCAGGTCAGCCCCAGCATTTT
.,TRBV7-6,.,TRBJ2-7,CASSSGEGDEQYF,TGTGCCAGCAGCTCGGGAGAGGGGGACGAGCAGTACTTC
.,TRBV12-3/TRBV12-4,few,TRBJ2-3,CASREGGTDTQYF,TGTGCCAGCAGAGAGGGTGGCACAGATACGCAGTATTTT
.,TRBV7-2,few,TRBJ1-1,CASSQMPRGNTEAFF,TGTGCCAGCAGCCAAATGCCCCGGGGGAACACTGAAGCTTTCTTT
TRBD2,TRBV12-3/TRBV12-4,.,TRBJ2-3,CASSSPLAGADTQYF,TGTGCCAGCAGTTCGCCACTAGCGGGAGCCGATACGCAGTATTTT
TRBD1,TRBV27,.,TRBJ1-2,CASSLDRGNYGYTF,TGTGCCAGCAGTTTGGACAGGGGGAACTATGGCTACACCTTC
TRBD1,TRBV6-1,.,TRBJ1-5,CASKRGTGENSNQPQHF,TGTGCCAGCAAGAGAGGGACAGGGGAAAATAGCAATCAGCCCCAGCATTTT
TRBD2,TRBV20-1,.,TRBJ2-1,CSAATEREPNEQFF,TGCAGTGCTGCGACGGAGCGGGAGCCGAATGAGCAGTTCTTC
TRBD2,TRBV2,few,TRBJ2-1,CASTQVAGVFEQFF,TGTGCCAGCACTCAGGTAGCGGGAGTTTTTGAGCAGTTCTTC
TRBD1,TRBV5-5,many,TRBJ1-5,CASSLSGTGIGQPQHF,TGTGCCAGCAGCTTATCCGGGACAGGGATCGGTCAGCCCCAGCATTTT
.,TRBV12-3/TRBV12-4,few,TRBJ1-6,CASSLYPQGHNSPLHF,TGTGCCAGCAGCTTATACCCGCAGGGACATAATTCACCCCTCCACTTT
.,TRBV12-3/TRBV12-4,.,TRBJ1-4,CASSSGVSANEKLFF,TGTGCCAGCAGTTCCGGAGTTTCGGCTAATGAAAAACTGTTTTTT
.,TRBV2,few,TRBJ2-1,CASKQGIDEQFF,TGTGCCAGCAAACAGGGAATCGATGAGCAGTTCTTC
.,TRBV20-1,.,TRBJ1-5,CSATGDPYSNQPQHF,TGCAGTGCTACGGGAGATCCTTATAGCAATCAGCCCCAGCATTTT
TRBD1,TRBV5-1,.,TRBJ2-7,CASQVQTGGYYEQYF,TGCGCCAGTCAAGTCCAGACAGGGGGTTACTACGAGCAGTACTTC
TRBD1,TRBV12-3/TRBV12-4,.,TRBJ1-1,CASSSSGTGLEAFF,TGTGCCAGCAGTTCCTCGGGGACAGGGCTTGAAGCTTTCTTT
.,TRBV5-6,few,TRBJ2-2,CASSRGTGELFF,TGTGCCAGCAGCCGAGGGACCGGGGAGCTGTTTTTT
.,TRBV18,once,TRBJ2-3,CASSPPGTASTDTQYF,TGTGCCAGCTCACCACCGGGGACCGCTAGCACAGATACGCAGTATTTT
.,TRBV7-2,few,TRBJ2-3,CASSLGGSERTQYF,TGTGCCAGCAGCTTAGGGGGCTCAGAGCGTACGCAGTATTTT
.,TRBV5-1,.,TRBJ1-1,CASSFRGLDTEAFF,TGCGCCAGCAGCTTCAGGGGCTTGGACACTGAAGCTTTCTTT
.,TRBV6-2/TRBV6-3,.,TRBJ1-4,CASSPLRSEIEKLFF,TGTGCCAGCAGTCCACTCAGAAGTGAGATCGAAAAACTGTTTTTT
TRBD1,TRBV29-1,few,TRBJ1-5,CRGTVVLRSNQPQHF,TGCAGGGGGACAGTCGTTTTGCGAAGCAATCAGCCCCAGCATTTT
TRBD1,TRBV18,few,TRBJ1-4,CASSRQGSTTNEKLFF,TGTGCCAGCTCACGACAGGGGAGCACAACTAATGAAAAACTGTTTTTT
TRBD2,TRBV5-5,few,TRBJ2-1,CASSNNLAGEAYNEQFF,TGTGCCAGCAGCAACAATCTAGCGGGAGAGGCCTACAATGAGCAGTTCTTC
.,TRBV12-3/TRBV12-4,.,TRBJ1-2,CASSPWGEYGYTF,TGTGCCAGCAGCCCGTGGGGGGAATATGGCTACACCTTC
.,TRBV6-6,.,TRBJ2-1,CASLEGLYNEQFF,TGTGCCAGCCTCGAGGGTCTTTACAATGAGCAGTTCTTC
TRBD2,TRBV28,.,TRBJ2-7,CASQGTSGTYEQYF,TGTGCCAGCCAGGGTACTAGCGGGACCTACGAGCAGTACTTC